The rows below give T cell receptor beta chains drawn from one sample of a study of T cell responses to AZD1222 COVID-19 vaccine. Generated by immunoSEQ multiplex PCR, the TCRdb table keeps only in-frame clones and is missing some. The table has 150,000 to 200,000 clones, 85% to 95% seen once. Specimen: peripheral blood, collected on day 0 of AZD1222 vaccination. The receptors were sampled from an adult in good health. CDR3s include the opening cysteine and the closing phenylalanine or tryptophan. A D gene is named only where the DNA matches it firmly. Clone size appears in some rows only: once, few, many, or a class for an expanded clone.

CDR3 DNA	CDR3 protein	V gene	J gene	clone size	D gene
TGTGCCAGCTCACCACCGGACAAGGCGCCCGGGGAGCTGTTTTTT	CASSPPDKAPGELFF	TRBV18	TRBJ2-2	.	.
TGTGCCTGGAGAAGACAGGGACTCTGGTCACCCCTCCACTTT	CAWRRQGLWSPLHF	TRBV30	TRBJ1-6	once	TRBD1
TGTGCCACCAGCAGAGTTATCGCTGGGAACACTGAAGCTTTCTTT	CATSRVIAGNTEAFF	TRBV15	TRBJ1-1	.	.
TGTGCCAGCAGCCAAGGGGCCCTCAAGTTCTTC	CASSQGALKFF	TRBV3-1/TRBV3-2	TRBJ2-1	.	.
TGTGCCAGCAGCGTTTCGACAGGACTTATCACAGATACGCAGTATTTT	CASSVSTGLITDTQYF	TRBV9	TRBJ2-3	once	.
TGTGCCAGCAGCCAAGGCGGACACTATGGCTACACCTTC	CASSQGGHYGYTF	TRBV14	TRBJ1-2	.	.
TGTGCCAGCAGCTTGGGTCCGGCGGAGGGCTACACCTTC	CASSLGPAEGYTF	TRBV7-3	TRBJ1-2	medium-sized	.
TGTGCCACCAGCAGGGGCAATCAGCCCCAGCATTTT	CATSRGNQPQHF	TRBV15	TRBJ1-5	once	.
TGTGCCAGCAGCAAGCGGGAACGCTCCTACAATGAGCAGTTCTTC	CASSKRERSYNEQFF	TRBV21-1	TRBJ2-1	.	.
TGTGCCAGCAGCCCCGGGACTAGCGGGAGTCTGGCTACCTACGAGCAGTACTTC	CASSPGTSGSLATYEQYF	TRBV3-1/TRBV3-2	TRBJ2-7	.	TRBD2
TGCGCCAGCAGCTTGACCTCCGGGACAGATAAGAGGACCCAGTACTTC	CASSLTSGTDKRTQYF	TRBV5-1	TRBJ2-5	.	TRBD1
TGTGCCAGCAGGACAGGGGGTACCGGGGAGCTGTTTTTT	CASRTGGTGELFF	TRBV7-9	TRBJ2-2	.	TRBD1
TGTGCCAGCAGCCTCGGGGGGGGCCAAGAGACCCAGTACTTC	CASSLGGGQETQYF	TRBV9	TRBJ2-5	once	TRBD2
TGTGCCAGTGATTCTGGGTACCGGTTGGATACGCAGTATTTT	CASDSGYRLDTQYF	TRBV19	TRBJ2-3	.	.
TGTGCCAGCAGACCTAACACCGGGGAGCTGTTTTTT	CASRPNTGELFF	TRBV2	TRBJ2-2	.	.
TGTGCCAGCAGGACTAGCGGCCTTTACGAGCAGTACTTC	CASRTSGLYEQYF	TRBV6-5	TRBJ2-7	.	TRBD2
TGTGCCACTTCGGAGGGGGGAAACACCATATATTTT	CATSEGGNTIYF	TRBV28	TRBJ1-3	.	.
TGTGCCAGCAGCTCTATGGGACTAGCGGAGCTGTACGAGCAGTACTTC	CASSSMGLAELYEQYF	TRBV7-2	TRBJ2-7	once	TRBD2
TGTGCCAGCAGCTTGGCAGGGGTGTGGGACAACTCCTACGAGCAGTACTTC	CASSLAGVWDNSYEQYF	TRBV5-6	TRBJ2-7	.	.
TGTGCCTGGAGTGATTTCAGCGGGAGGGCCCCCACAGATACGCAGTATTTT	CAWSDFSGRAPTDTQYF	TRBV30	TRBJ2-3	.	TRBD2
TGTGCCAGCAGTGAAGCGCGACTAGCGGTTTTTCACTACGAGCAGTACTTC	CASSEARLAVFHYEQYF	TRBV6-1	TRBJ2-7	.	TRBD2
TGTGCCAGCAGTTTGGGGAGGCCCTACAATGAGCAGTTCTTC	CASSLGRPYNEQFF	TRBV28	TRBJ2-1	.	.
TGTGCCAGCAGCCGACGGAGAGGGCCCGGCAAAGGGGCAACTAATGAAAAACTGTTTTTT	CASSRRRGPGKGATNEKLFF	TRBV5-4	TRBJ1-4	.	.
TGTGCCAGCAGCTTCCCGGGGGGCGAGCAGTACTTC	CASSFPGGEQYF	TRBV7-3	TRBJ2-7	.	TRBD2
TGTGCCAGTAGTAGTCTCGTCGTAGCTTTCTTT	CASSSLVVAFF	TRBV19	TRBJ1-1	.	.
TGTGCCAGCAGCCGGACTCTCTACGAGCAGTACTTC	CASSRTLYEQYF	TRBV28	TRBJ2-7	.	.
TGTGCCAGCAGGTCCGGGGGGGGTTGGACTGAAGCTTTCTTT	CASRSGGGWTEAFF	TRBV28	TRBJ1-1	.	.
TGTGCCTGGAGGGTCCAGGGGGCGCGGTACGAGCAGTACTTC	CAWRVQGARYEQYF	TRBV30	TRBJ2-7	.	TRBD1
TGTGCCAGCAGTTTAACAGAGAACACTGAAGCTTTCTTT	CASSLTENTEAFF	TRBV28	TRBJ1-1	.	.
TGTGCCACCTCACTGCTGGGACAGGGAGGCACTGAAGCTTTCTTT	CATSLLGQGGTEAFF	TRBV16	TRBJ1-1	.	TRBD1
TGTGCCAGTAGTATGACAGGGAGTGGAGGAGGCGAGCAGTACTTC	CASSMTGSGGGEQYF	TRBV19	TRBJ2-7	.	TRBD1
TGTGCCAGCAGCTTCTCGGACAGGGCACACGAGCAGTACTTC	CASSFSDRAHEQYF	TRBV7-8	TRBJ2-7	.	TRBD1
TGTGCCAGCACCAATCCGGGACCTAGGAACACTGAAGCTTTCTTT	CASTNPGPRNTEAFF	TRBV21-1	TRBJ1-1	.	.
TGTGCCAGCCGAGACAGCAACTATGGCTACACCTTC	CASRDSNYGYTF	TRBV6-5	TRBJ1-2	.	.
TGTGCCAGCAGGGGGGTCCTCGGGACTAATGAAAAACTGTTTTTT	CASRGVLGTNEKLFF	TRBV2	TRBJ1-4	.	.
TGCGCCAGCAGCTTGAAGCCAGCGGGAGGGCCGGGTGAGCAGTTCTTC	CASSLKPAGGPGEQFF	TRBV5-1	TRBJ2-1	.	TRBD2
TGTGCCACCAGCAGGGTGACAGGCGAAGCTTTCTTT	CATSRVTGEAFF	TRBV15	TRBJ1-1	.	.
TGTGCCAGCAGTTCCCGCCGACTAGCGGGAGGGAAAGAGACCCAGTACTTC	CASSSRRLAGGKETQYF	TRBV6-2/TRBV6-3	TRBJ2-5	.	TRBD2
TGTGCCAGCAGCCCAGCGGGAGGGGGTGGAAATGAGCAGTTCTTC	CASSPAGGGGNEQFF	TRBV5-5	TRBJ2-1	.	TRBD2
TGTGCCAGCAGTTTTGGGGGGGCTGAAAATGAAAAACTGTTTTTT	CASSFGGAENEKLFF	TRBV28	TRBJ1-4	.	.
TGTGCCAGCAGCTTAACTAGAGGGGTAGGCTACACCTTC	CASSLTRGVGYTF	TRBV7-3	TRBJ1-2	.	.
TGTGCCAGCAGTGAAGCGTATCTCGGACAGTCCTACGAGCAGTACTTC	CASSEAYLGQSYEQYF	TRBV6-1	TRBJ2-7	.	.
TGCGCCAGCAGCTTGATCGCGACAGGGAGTTGGAACGAGCAGTACTTC	CASSLIATGSWNEQYF	TRBV5-1	TRBJ2-7	.	TRBD1
TGTGCCAGCAGCCAAACCGGGACAGGAATAGAGCAGTACTTC	CASSQTGTGIEQYF	TRBV27	TRBJ2-7	.	TRBD1
TGTGCCAGCAGTGAGGTTGGCAGTTTATACTACGAGCAGTACTTC	CASSEVGSLYYEQYF	TRBV25-1	TRBJ2-7	.	.
TGTGCCAGCAGCCTAGTGTGGTGGAACACTGAAGCTTTCTTT	CASSLVWWNTEAFF	TRBV7-2	TRBJ1-1	.	.
TGTGCCAGCAGCTTTAGAGGGACGGGGGTGACTTCACCCCTCCACTTT	CASSFRGTGVTSPLHF	TRBV7-2	TRBJ1-6	.	.
TGTGCCAGTAGTATATATGGTAGCTCAGATACGCAGTATTTT	CASSIYGSSDTQYF	TRBV19	TRBJ2-3	.	.
TGTGCCAGCAGCTCCCCGGGTCCAGGGGGTGCCGGGGAGCTGTTTTTT	CASSSPGPGGAGELFF	TRBV7-3	TRBJ2-2	.	TRBD1